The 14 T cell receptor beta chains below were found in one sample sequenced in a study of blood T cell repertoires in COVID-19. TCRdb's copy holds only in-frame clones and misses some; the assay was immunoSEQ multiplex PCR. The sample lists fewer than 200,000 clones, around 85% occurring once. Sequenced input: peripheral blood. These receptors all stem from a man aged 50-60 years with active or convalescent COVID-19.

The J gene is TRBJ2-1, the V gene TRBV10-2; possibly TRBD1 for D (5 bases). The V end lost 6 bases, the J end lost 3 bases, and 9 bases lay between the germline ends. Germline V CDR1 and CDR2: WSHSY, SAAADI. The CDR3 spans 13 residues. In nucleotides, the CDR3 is TGCGCCAGCAGCAAGACAGTCTACAATGAGCAGTTCTTC. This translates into CASSKTVYNEQFF.

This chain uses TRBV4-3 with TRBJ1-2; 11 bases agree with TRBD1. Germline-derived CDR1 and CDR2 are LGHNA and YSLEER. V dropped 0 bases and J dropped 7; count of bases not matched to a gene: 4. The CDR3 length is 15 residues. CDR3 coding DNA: TGCGCCAGCAGCCAAGAGGGAGGGACAGGGGGTGGCTACACCTTC. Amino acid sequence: CASSQEGGTGGGYTF.

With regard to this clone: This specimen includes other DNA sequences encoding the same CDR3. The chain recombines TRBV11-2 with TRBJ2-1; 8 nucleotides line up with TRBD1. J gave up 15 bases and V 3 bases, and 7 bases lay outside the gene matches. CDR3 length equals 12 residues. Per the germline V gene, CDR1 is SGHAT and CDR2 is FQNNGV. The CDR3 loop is CASSFSGQGGFF. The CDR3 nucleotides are TGTGCCAGCAGCTTCTCAGGACAGGGTGGGTTCTTC.

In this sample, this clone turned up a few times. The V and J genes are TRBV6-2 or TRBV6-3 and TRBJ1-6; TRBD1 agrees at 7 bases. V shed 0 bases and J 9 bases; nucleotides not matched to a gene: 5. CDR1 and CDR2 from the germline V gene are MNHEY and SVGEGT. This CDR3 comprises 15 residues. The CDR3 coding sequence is TGTGCCAGCAGTTACTCGACAGGGTTAATTTCACCCCTCCACTTT. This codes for CASSYSTGLISPLHF.

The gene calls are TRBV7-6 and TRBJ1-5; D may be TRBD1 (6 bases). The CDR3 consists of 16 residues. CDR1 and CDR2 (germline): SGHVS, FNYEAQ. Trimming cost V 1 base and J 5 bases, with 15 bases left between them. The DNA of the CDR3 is TGTGCCAGCAGCTTAGACGACAGGACAACCGATCAGCCCCAGCATTTT. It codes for CASSLDDRTTDQPQHF.

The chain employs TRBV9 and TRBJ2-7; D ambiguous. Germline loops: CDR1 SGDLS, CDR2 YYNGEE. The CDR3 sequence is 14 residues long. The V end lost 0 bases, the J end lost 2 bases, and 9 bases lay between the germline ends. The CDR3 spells CASSVAGYPYEQYF. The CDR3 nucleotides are TGTGCCAGCAGCGTAGCCGGGTATCCCTACGAGCAGTACTTC.

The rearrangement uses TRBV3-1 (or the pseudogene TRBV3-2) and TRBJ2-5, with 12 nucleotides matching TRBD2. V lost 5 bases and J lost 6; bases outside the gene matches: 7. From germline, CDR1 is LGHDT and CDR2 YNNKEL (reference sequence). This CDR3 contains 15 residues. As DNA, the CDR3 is TGTGCCAGCAGCTCCCGTCTAGCGGGAGGGCAGACCCAGTACTTC. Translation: CASSSRLAGGQTQYF.

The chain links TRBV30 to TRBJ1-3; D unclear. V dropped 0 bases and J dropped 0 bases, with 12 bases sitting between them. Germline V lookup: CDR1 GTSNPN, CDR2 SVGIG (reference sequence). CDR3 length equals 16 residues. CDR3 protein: CAWSVRGLISGNTIYF. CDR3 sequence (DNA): TGTGCCTGGAGTGTACGGGGTTTAATCTCTGGAAACACCATATATTTT.

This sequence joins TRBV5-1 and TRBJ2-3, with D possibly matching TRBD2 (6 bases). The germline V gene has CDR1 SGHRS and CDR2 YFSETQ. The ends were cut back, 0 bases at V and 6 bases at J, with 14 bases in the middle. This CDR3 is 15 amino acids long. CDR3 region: CASSLVSGDADTQYF. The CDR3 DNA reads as TGCGCCAGCAGCTTGGTCTCGGGAGACGCGGATACGCAGTATTTT.

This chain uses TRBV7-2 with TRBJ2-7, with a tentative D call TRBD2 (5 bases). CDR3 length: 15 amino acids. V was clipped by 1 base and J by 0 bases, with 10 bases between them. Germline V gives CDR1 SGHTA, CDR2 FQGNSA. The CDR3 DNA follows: TGTGCCAGCAGCTTAGATCTAGCCTCCTCCTACGAGCAGTACTTC. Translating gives CASSLDLASSYEQYF. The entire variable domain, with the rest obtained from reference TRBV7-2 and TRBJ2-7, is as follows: GAGVSQSPSNKVTEKGKDVELRCDPISGHTALYWYRQSLGQGLEFLIYFQGNSAPDKSGLPSDRFSAERTGGSVSTLTIQRTQQEDSAVYLCASSLDLASSYEQYFGPGTRLTVT.

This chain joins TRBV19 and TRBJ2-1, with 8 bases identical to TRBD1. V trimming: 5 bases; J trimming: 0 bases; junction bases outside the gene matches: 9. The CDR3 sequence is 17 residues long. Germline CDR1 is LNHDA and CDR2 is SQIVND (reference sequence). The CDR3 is CASSAAHRGNSYNEQFF. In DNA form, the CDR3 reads TGTGCCAGTAGTGCTGCCCACAGGGGGAACTCCTACAATGAGCAGTTCTTC.

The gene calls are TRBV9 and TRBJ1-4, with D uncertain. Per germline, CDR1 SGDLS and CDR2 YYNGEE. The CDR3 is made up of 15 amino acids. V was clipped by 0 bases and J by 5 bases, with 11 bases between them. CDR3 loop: CASSVDEGLNEKLFF. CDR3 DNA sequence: TGTGCCAGCAGCGTAGATGAGGGTTTAAATGAAAAACTGTTTTTT.

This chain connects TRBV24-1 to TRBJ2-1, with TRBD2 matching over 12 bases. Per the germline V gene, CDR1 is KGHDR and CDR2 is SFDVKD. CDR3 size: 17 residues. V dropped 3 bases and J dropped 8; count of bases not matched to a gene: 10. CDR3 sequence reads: CATSDPTLAGGMDEQFF. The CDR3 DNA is TGTGCCACCAGTGATCCAACCCTAGCGGGAGGGATGGATGAGCAGTTCTTC.

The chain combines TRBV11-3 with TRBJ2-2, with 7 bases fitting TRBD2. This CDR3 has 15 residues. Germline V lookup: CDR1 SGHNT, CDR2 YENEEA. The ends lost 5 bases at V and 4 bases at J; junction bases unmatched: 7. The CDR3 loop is CASSLSGEVTGELFF. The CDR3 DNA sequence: TGTGCCAGCAGCCTGAGCGGGGAGGTCACCGGGGAGCTGTTTTTT.